The present entry profiles one T cell receptor (beta chain) with its context. The data stem from a study of blood T cell repertoires in COVID-19. Across the study: Specimens from acute and convalescent COVID-19 originated in the United States, Italy and Spain.

V trimming: 6 bases; J trimming: 2 bases; junction bases outside the gene matches: 9. The CDR3 totals 16 residues. Germline V gene data show CDR1 as KGHSH and CDR2 as LQKENI. Assay: immunoSEQ multiplex PCR; the TCRdb copy retains only in-frame clones and omits some. The sample shows about 280,000 clones, 80% to 90% of them seen only once. The chain couples TRBV18 to TRBJ2-1, with 8 bases lining up with TRBD2. The sequence derives from a woman in her seventies with COVID-19, enrolled during active disease. Sequencing was done on a sample of peripheral blood. The CDR3 loop reads CASSAPGGAAYNEQFF. CDR3 in DNA: TGTGCCAGCTCCGCCCCCGGGGGGGCCGCCTACAATGAGCAGTTCTTC.